Each of the 24 T cell receptor beta chains below was sequenced from the same sample in a study of blood T cell repertoires in COVID-19 (dated by TCRdb to the early 2020s). Library method: the immunoSEQ multiplex PCR assay. Sourced from immuneACCESS, this table was stored by TCRdb with only in-frame sequences that have V and J called. A share of the clones is absent; for the studies checked, an unresolved V gene accounts for under half, and the remainder has no known explanation. Counted in this sample were 150,000 to 200,000 clones; about 80% of them appeared once. Roughly 20% of the sample is in the top ten clones. What was sequenced was PBMCs or T cells enriched from blood (not recorded which). The receptors derive from a woman aged 70 to 79 in a cohort exposed to, infected with or recovered from COVID-19 (not recorded which).

This rearrangement joins TRBV5-1 to TRBJ2-2, with a tentative D call TRBD2 (7 bases). The germline V gene encodes CDR1 SGHRS and CDR2 YFSETQ. The germline V and J ends were trimmed by 0 bases and 1 base, with 16 bases remaining between them. The CDR3 extends over 18 amino acids. The DNA for the CDR3 is TGCGCCAGCAGCTTGGATACGGGGGGCGCAGGGAACACCGGGGAGCTGTTTTTT. Its protein product is CASSLDTGGAGNTGELFF.

Here the CDR3 reads CASSLVGVSSYNEQFF. The CDR3, as DNA: TGCGCCAGCAGCTTGGTCGGGGTAAGCTCCTACAATGAGCAGTTCTTC. The chain combines TRBV5-1 with TRBJ2-1; D perhaps matches TRBD2 (5 bases). Trimming took 0 bases from V and 0 from J, leaving 10 bases between them. The CDR3 is 16 amino acids. Germline CDR1 and CDR2: SGHRS and YFSETQ.

This clone was recorded a few times. The V and J genes are TRBV5-1 and TRBJ2-5; TRBD1 might be the D (6 bases). CDR3 size: 13 residues. Germline CDR1 is SGHRS and CDR2 is YFSETQ. V dropped 4 bases and J dropped 1 base, with 8 bases sitting between them. This chain's CDR3 is CASSLDSQETQYF. CDR3 coding DNA: TGCGCCAGCAGCCTGGACAGCCAAGAGACCCAGTACTTC. The whole variable domain, filled in from reference TRBV5-1 and TRBJ2-5, reads KAGVTQTPRYLIKTRGQQVTLSCSPISGHRSVSWYQQTPGQGLQFLFEYFSETQRNKGNFPGRFSGRQFSNSRSEMNVSTLELGDSALYLCASSLDSQETQYFGPGTRLLVL.

This clone was seen at least ten times. The chain has TRBV4-2 and TRBJ2-1; 10 nucleotides match TRBD2. J gave up 9 bases and V 1 base, and 3 bases lay outside the gene matches. CDR3 length: 14 amino acids. The germline V gene has CDR1 LGHNA and CDR2 YNFKEQ. This CDR3 reads CASSQGLAGVEQFF. Written as DNA, the CDR3 is TGTGCCAGCAGCCAAGGGCTAGCGGGAGTTGAGCAGTTCTTC.

The chain employs TRBV29-1 and TRBJ2-3; D is uncertain. V was shortened by 6 bases and J by 1 base, with 8 bases between the two germline ends. The germline gives CDR1 SQVTM, CDR2 ANQGSEA. The CDR3 length is 12 residues. CDR3 sequence reads: CSVRGGTDTQYF. CDR3 sequence (DNA): TGCAGCGTCAGAGGTGGCACAGATACGCAGTATTTT.

The gene calls are TRBV2 and TRBJ1-3; 7 bases align to TRBD1. The CDR3 is 16 amino acids. V was pared by 5 bases and J by 0 bases, with 7 bases of the junction left unmatched. Looked up from germline, CDR1 is SNHLY and CDR2 is FYNNEI. The CDR3 here is CASSPQPGGSGNTIYF. The CDR3 DNA reads as TGTGCCAGCAGTCCGCAACCAGGGGGCTCTGGAAACACCATATATTTT.

V and J are TRBV5-1 and TRBJ2-1; possible D gene TRBD2, 6 bases. This CDR3 has 16 residues. The V end was cut by 0 bases, the J end by 0 bases, with 10 bases between. CDR1 is SGHRS, CDR2 YFSETQ, per germline. As DNA, the CDR3 is TGCGCCAGCAGCTTGGAAGGAGGGAGCTCCTACAATGAGCAGTTCTTC. Amino acids: CASSLEGGSSYNEQFF.

The chain recombines TRBV5-1 with TRBJ2-1, with 13 bases aligning to TRBD2. Germline CDR1 and CDR2: SGHRS and YFSETQ. J lost 7 bases, V lost 3 bases, and 10 bases had no gene match. CDR3 length: 17 residues. The CDR3 coding sequence is TGCGCCAGCAGCTCCTCCACTAGCGGGAGGGCTAAAAATGAGCAGTTCTTC. Protein product: CASSSSTSGRAKNEQFF.

As for this clone: One end of the junction fails to match germline, which may point to a read error. The V and J genes are TRBV7-7 and TRBJ2-1; TRBD2 aligns across 15 bases. The CDR3 length is 16 residues. Germline loops: CDR1 SSHAT, CDR2 FNYEAQ (reference sequence). The CDR3 here is CASSFGLAGGFDEQFF. CDR3 nucleotides: TGTGCTAGCAGCTTCGGACTAGCGGGAGGGTTCGATGAGCAGTTCTTC.

The rearrangement links TRBV25-1 to TRBJ1-1; no clear D gene. Germline loops: CDR1 MGHDK, CDR2 SYGVNS. This CDR3 comprises 13 residues. Deletions cut 3 bases from V and 5 bases from J, with 10 bases between. CDR3 nucleotide sequence: TGTGCCAGCAGTGACCCCGGTGAGACTGAAGCTTTCTTT. As protein: CASSDPGETEAFF.

This clone was recorded once. J is TRBJ1-2 and V is TRBV11-3, with TRBD1 matching 8 bases. Germline assignment: CDR1 SGHNT and CDR2 YENEEA. This CDR3 contains 15 residues. V lost 0 bases, J lost 8 bases, and 8 bases stayed unmatched. CDR3 nucleotide sequence: TGTGCCAGCAGCTTAGACCCGACAGGGGCGGAGGGCTACACCTTC. Translated, it gives CASSLDPTGAEGYTF. The full variable domain, rest sourced from reference TRBV11-3 and TRBJ1-2, is EAGVVQSPRYKIIEKKQPVAFWCNPISGHNTLYWYLQNLGQGPELLIRYENEEAVDDSQLPKDRFSAERLKGVDSTLKIQPAELGDSAVYLCASSLDPTGAEGYTFGSGTRLTVV.

The CDR3 protein is CASIKSGQSNEQFF. CDR3 nucleotides: TGTGCCAGCATCAAGTCGGGACAGTCGAATGAGCAGTTCTTC. The V and J genes are TRBV2 and TRBJ2-1, with TRBD1 matching 7 bases. The CDR3 spans 14 residues. Trimming removed 7 bases from V and 7 bases from J; junction bases left unmatched: 10. Looked up from germline, CDR1 is SNHLY and CDR2 is FYNNEI.

The chain joins TRBV27 to TRBJ1-2; 8 nucleotides align to TRBD1. The CDR3 is 15 amino acids. Germline values: CDR1 MNHEY, CDR2 SMNVEV (reference sequence). Losses at the gene ends were 2 bases for V and 4 bases for J; bases not matched to a gene: 6. This CDR3 is CASSLKAGGGYGYTF. The DNA of the CDR3 is TGTGCCAGCAGTTTAAAAGCAGGGGGCGGCTATGGCTACACCTTC.

The chain is built from TRBV11-2 and TRBJ2-3, with no clear D. V shed 3 bases and J shed 9 bases, with 16 bases lying between them. CDR3 length: 14 residues. Germline V gene sequence: CDR1 SGHAT, CDR2 FQNNGV. This CDR3 reads CASSFLLPQSTQYF. In DNA, the CDR3 is TGTGCCAGCAGCTTTCTACTACCCCAGTCGACGCAGTATTTT. Together with reference TRBV11-2 and TRBJ2-3, the CDR3 gives the full variable domain: EAGVAQSPRYKIIEKRQSVAFWCNPISGHATLYWYQQILGQGPKLLIQFQNNGVVDDSQLPKDRFSAERLKGVDSTLKIQPAKLEDSAVYLCASSFLLPQSTQYFGPGTRLTVL.

About this clone: The same CDR3 also results from other DNA sequences found in this sample. The CDR3 spells CATGTDLETQYF. The CDR3 region has the DNA TGTGCCACCGGGACAGATCTAGAGACCCAGTACTTC. The chain joins TRBV24-1 to TRBJ2-5; TRBD1 aligns across 7 bases. Trimming removed 9 bases from V and 4 bases from J; junction bases left unmatched: 4. The germline gives CDR1 KGHDR, CDR2 SFDVKD. The CDR3 sequence is 12 residues long.

The chain is built from TRBV13 and TRBJ2-7; 9 bases align to TRBD1. CDR1 is PRHDT and CDR2 is FYEKMQ in the germline V gene (reference sequence). The CDR3 consists of 14 residues. V shed 5 bases, J shed 3 bases, and the junction held 5 bases outside the gene matches. The CDR3 region is CASSHGTGLYEQYF. As DNA, the CDR3 is TGTGCCAGCAGCCATGGGACAGGGCTCTACGAGCAGTACTTC.

This clone was seen only a few times. The chain links TRBV29-1 to TRBJ1-1; 10 positions agree with TRBD1. Germline V gives CDR1 SQVTM, CDR2 ANQGSEA. Trimming at V came to 4 bases and at J to 2 bases, leaving 22 bases not matched to a gene. CDR3 length: 20 residues. CDR3 sequence (DNA): TGCAGCGTTGTCCCCCCGGGACAGGGGAGAGTATTAAGGATAAACACTGAAGCTTTCTTT. Its translation is CSVVPPGQGRVLRINTEAFF.

This clone was counted only a few times. The chain carries TRBV11-2 and TRBJ2-7; D unclear. Trimming took 3 bases from V and 3 from J, leaving 9 bases between them. The CDR3 runs to 13 residues. Germline lookup yields CDR1 SGHAT and CDR2 FQNNGV. The CDR3 reads CASSFPQFYEQYF. CDR3 nucleotides: TGTGCCAGCAGCTTCCCACAATTCTACGAGCAGTACTTC.

The V and J genes are TRBV2 and TRBJ1-3, with TRBD1 matching 8 bases. V was clipped by 6 bases and J by 0 bases; unmatched bases: 7. The CDR3 has 16 amino acids. Germline CDR1 and CDR2: SNHLY and FYNNEI. The CDR3 region is CASSDRGTSSGNTIYF. DNA of the CDR3: TGTGCCAGCAGCGACAGGGGTACTTCCTCTGGAAACACCATATATTTT.

The chain is built from TRBV5-1 and TRBJ2-5; 13 bases are shared with TRBD2. Trimming took 4 bases from V and 1 from J; bases not matched to a gene: 7. From germline, CDR1 is SGHRS and CDR2 YFSETQ. CDR3 length equals 17 residues. The CDR3 DNA reads as TGCGCCAGCAGCCTAGGACTAGCGGGAGTGGCCCAAGAGACCCAGTACTTC. It translates to CASSLGLAGVAQETQYF.

The chain couples TRBV6-5 to TRBJ1-2; a weak D match, TRBD1 (5 bases). The CDR3 consists of 13 residues. V was clipped by 7 bases and J by 6 bases, with 15 bases between them. Germline CDR1 and CDR2: MNHEY and SVGAGI. This CDR3 is CASTWWGGDGYTF. In nucleotides, the CDR3 is TGTGCCAGCACCTGGTGGGGGGGGGATGGCTACACCTTC.

The V call is TRBV7-2, the J call TRBJ1-1; D is possibly TRBD1 (5 bases). The ends were cut back, 4 bases at V and 0 bases at J, with 15 bases in the middle. This CDR3 contains 16 residues. Germline V gives CDR1 SGHTA, CDR2 FQGNSA. The CDR3 reads CASSWGQGLMNTEAFF. DNA for the CDR3: TGTGCCAGCAGCTGGGGCCAGGGCTTGATGAACACTGAAGCTTTCTTT.

The chain links TRBV12-3 or TRBV12-4 to TRBJ2-5; D may be TRBD1 (5 bases). The CDR3 contains 13 residues. V was cut by 4 bases and J by 5 bases, with 11 bases left in between. The CDR3 coding sequence is TGTGCCAGCAGTTCATGGGGCATGGAGACCCAGTACTTC. Amino acids: CASSSWGMETQYF.

This sequence joins TRBV7-6 and TRBJ2-1, with 7 bases identical to TRBD2. Germline V gene lookup returns CDR1 SGHVS and CDR2 FNYEAQ. Germline trimming cut 0 bases from V and 8 bases from J; bases unmatched to any gene: 19. This CDR3 contains 19 residues. The CDR3 sequence is CASSLARGVSSAGADEQFF. In DNA form, the CDR3 reads TGTGCCAGCAGCTTAGCGCGGGGTGTGAGTTCGGCGGGAGCCGATGAGCAGTTCTTC.